These T cell receptor delta chains were read from a single sample in a study of Vδ1+ human thymocytes. TCRdb re-called clones from the multiplex PCR reads using CATT. The sample includes around 19,000 delta-chain clones, about 8% of them seen just once. Specimen: Vdelta1+ gamma-delta thymocytes from the thymus. The receptors come from a child younger than two who had congenital heart surgery. Each CDR3 is given with its conserved first and last residue. A D gene is named only where the DNA matches it firmly. Expanded clones are given a class, and other clones once, few, many or no size at all.

>TRDJ1|.|.|TRDV1
TGTGCTCCTGGGGAACGATCGGCCGATAAACTCATCTTT
CAPGERSADKLIF
>TRDJ1|.|TRDD3|TRDV1
TGTGCTGTTATACTGGGGGATACTCAGGAGTACACCGATAAACTCATCTTT
CAVILGDTQEYTDKLIF
>TRDJ1|few|.|TRDV1
TGTGCTCTTGGGGGACGGAGGATTCTACGAAGGGTGGTAAATACAATCCCACAACGGCCCCTAGGATTCGATAAACTCATCTTT
CALGGRRILRRVVNTIPQRPLGFDKLIF
>TRDJ1|.|.|TRDV1
TGTGCTCTTGGCCTTCGTCTTCCTTACTGGGAGATACCCACCGATAAACTCATCTTT
CALGLRLPYWEIPTDKLIF
>TRDJ1|.|.|TRDV1
TGTGCTCTTGGGGAACTTAGGAGGGAACTCATCTTT
CALGELRRELIF
>TRDJ1|.|TRDD3|TRDV1
TGTGCTCTTGGGGAGCTACCTACTGGGGGATACGGGGCCGATAAACTCATCTTT
CALGELPTGGYGADKLIF
>TRDJ1|few|.|TRDV1
TGTGCTCTTGGGGAACTAGGGACATTCCCACGGCAGGGTTACGCCGATAAACTCATCTTT
CALGELGTFPRQGYADKLIF
>TRDJ1|medium-sized|.|TRDV1
TGTGCTCTTGGGGAACTTGGAATGAACCGGGGACAACTCATCTTT
CALGELGMNRGQLIF
>TRDJ1|.|TRDD2|TRDV1
TGTGCTCTTGGGGAACTGGCCTTCCTCACCGATAAACTCATCTTT
CALGELAFLTDKLIF
>TRDJ1|few|TRDD2|TRDV1
TGTGCTCTTGGGGAACGGCCTTCCTACCTGGGGTACACCGATAAACTCATCTTT
CALGERPSYLGYTDKLIF
>TRDJ1|few|TRDD3|TRDV1
TGTGCTCTTGGGGCTTCCTTTCCTTCTTACTGGGGGATGACTACCGATAAACTCATCTTT
CALGASFPSYWGMTTDKLIF
>TRDJ1|few|TRDD3|TRDV1
TGTGCTCTTGGGGACACTTACGAGGGGGATTTCTCCCCCTGGGGCTACACCGATAAACTCATCTTT
CALGDTYEGDFSPWGYTDKLIF
>TRDJ3|medium-sized|TRDD3|TRDV2
TGTGCCTTCAAAGTGACTGGGGGATACAAATCCTGGGACACCCGACAGATGTTTTTC
CAFKVTGGYKSWDTRQMFF
>TRDJ1|.|TRDD3|TRDV1
TGTGCTCTTGGGGAAGGTGCGTGGCTGGGGGATTATACGTACACCGATAAACTCATCTTT
CALGEGAWLGDYTYTDKLIF
>TRDJ1|.|TRDD3|TRDV1
TGTGCTCTTGGGGAACGCCTCCTAGTACTGGGGGATACGTTCACCGATAAACTCATCTTT
CALGERLLVLGDTFTDKLIF
>TRDJ1|few|TRDD3|TRDV1
TGTGCTCTTGGGGAACATGGTATTCCTATCGTGGGGGATTGCACCGATAAACTCATCTTT
CALGEHGIPIVGDCTDKLIF
>TRDJ1|few|TRDD3|TRDV1
TGTGCTCTTGGGGTCGTCCCCTGGGGGATACGTCCCGATAAACTCATCTTT
CALGVVPWGIRPDKLIF
>TRDJ1|.|.|TRDV1
TGTGCTCTTGGGGGTCCCCTCTCGGGACGGTTCGCCGATAAACTCATCTTT
CALGGPLSGRFADKLIF
>TRDJ1|few|.|TRDV1
TGTGCTCTTGGGGACGTCCTACGACTGGGGACAATCCCCAGATACACCGATAAACTCATCTTT
CALGDVLRLGTIPRYTDKLIF
>TRDJ1|.|TRDD3|TRDV1
TGTGCTCTTGCCGCTAATCTTGGGGGATCACGGGGCACCGATAAACTCATCTTT
CALAANLGGSRGTDKLIF
>TRDJ1|few|TRDD3|TRDV1
TGTGCTCTTGAGGGGAGCTGGGGATTTAAATCCTACTGGGGGATACGAGGCGCCGATAAACTCATCTTT
CALEGSWGFKSYWGIRGADKLIF
>TRDJ1|.|TRDD3|TRDV1
TGTGCTCTTGGGGACCTTTCCGTACTGGGGGATACGACCGTGTACACCGATAAACTCATCTTT
CALGDLSVLGDTTVYTDKLIF
>TRDJ1|.|.|TRDV1
TGTGCTCTTGGGGAACTGGGGGAGACCCCCTGCGTTGGCTCCGATAAACTCATCTTT
CALGELGETPCVGSDKLIF
>TRDJ1|.|TRDD3|TRDV1
TGTGCTCTTGGGGTTTGCCTAGGGGCGCGGCTGGGGGATACTGGCGATAAACTCATCTTT
CALGVCLGARLGDTGDKLIF
>TRDJ1|few|TRDD3|TRDV2
TGTGCCTGTGACACGGAATGGGGGATACGCGGTATCGATAAACTCATCTTT
CACDTEWGIRGIDKLIF
>TRDJ1|few|.|TRDV1
TGTGCTCTTGGGGACTTCCTTCCTACGCCTCCTTCGTACTGGGGGATTACCACCCTCAAACTCATCTTT
CALGDFLPTPPSYWGITTLKLIF
>TRDJ2|.|TRDD2|TRDV1
TGTGCTCTTGGGCCCCCTCCTTCCTACGGCAGGCCAGCACAACTCTTCTTT
CALGPPPSYGRPAQLFF
>TRDJ3|medium-sized|.|TRDV2
TGTGCCTGTGACACCTCTGGGTTCCTGAGCTCCTGGGACACCCGACAGATGTTTTTC
CACDTSGFLSSWDTRQMFF
>TRDJ1|few|.|TRDV3
TGTGCCTTTGGGGCCATCACCGATAAACTCATCTTT
CAFGAITDKLIF
>TRDJ1|.|TRDD3|TRDV1
TGTGCTCTTGGGGAACTCCCCTGGGGGTCGTACACCGATAAACTCATCTTT
CALGELPWGSYTDKLIF
>TRDJ1|few|TRDD3|TRDV1
TGTGCTCTTGGGGAACGGAACTTCAAAAAAATCCCTTACTGGGGGATACGAGGCCAGAAACTCATCTTT
CALGERNFKKIPYWGIRGQKLIF
>TRDJ1|few|.|TRDV1
TGTGCTCTTGGGGAACTACTCCCTCCCTTCCCCGGTAGGGAAGGGACCGATAAACTCATCTTT
CALGELLPPFPGREGTDKLIF
>TRDJ3|few|TRDD3|TRDV2
TGTGCCTGTGACACCTACTACTGGGGGATACGACTTGACACCTGGGACACCCGACAGATGTTTTTC
CACDTYYWGIRLDTWDTRQMFF
>TRDJ1|few|.|TRDV1
TGTGCTCTTGGGGTACCTTTTCCTATCCGGTTGAGGTACACCGATAAACTCATCTTT
CALGVPFPIRLRYTDKLIF
>TRDJ1|.|.|TRDV1
TGTGCTCTTGGGGAACTAACCTCTACCGCCCCTTGTAAACTCATCTTT
CALGELTSTAPCKLIF
>TRDJ1|few|.|TRDV1
TGTGCTCTTGGGGAACTCGGGCCCCCTGTGTACACCGATAAACTCATCTTT
CALGELGPPVYTDKLIF
>TRDJ1|few|.|TRDV1
TGTGCTCTTGGGGAACCCGATCCTACGCGCGAGGGTACTGGGGATCGGTACACCGATAAACTCATCTTT
CALGEPDPTREGTGDRYTDKLIF
>TRDJ1|.|TRDD3|TRDV1
TGTGCTCTTGGGGACGGACGAGGGTCCCTACTGGGGGATGCGGCCGATAAACTCATCTTT
CALGDGRGSLLGDAADKLIF
>TRDJ1|few|TRDD3|TRDV1
TGTGCTCTTGGGGAAGTACTGGGGGGCACCGATAAACTCATCTTT
CALGEVLGGTDKLIF
>TRDJ1|few|TRDD3|TRDV1
TGTGCTCTTGGGGCCCTTCCGGGGATACGCCGAGACACCGATAAACTCATCTTT
CALGALPGIRRDTDKLIF
>TRDJ1|few|.|TRDV1
TGTGCTCTTGGGTATCGAACCGGCCTTCCTAAGGTCTGGGGGACCCAACGGTACACCGATAAACTCATCTTT
CALGYRTGLPKVWGTQRYTDKLIF
>TRDJ1|.|TRDD3|TRDV1
TGTGCTCTTGGGGATGCTTCGCCCCTGGGGGACTGCACCGATAAACTCATCTTT
CALGDASPLGDCTDKLIF